The 29 T cell receptor beta chains reported below all come from one sample, sequenced in a study of cytomegalovirus exposure and HLA in healthy donors. The PCR used 60 Vbeta and 13 Jbeta primers. Produced via immunoSEQ multiplex PCR; TCRdb's table is partial and in-frame only. The table lists roughly 120,000 clones, 15% to 19% of them singletons. Sequencing was performed on PBMCs. Source of these receptors: a woman aged 18-29 years in good health and CMV-seronegative.

The V call is TRBV18, the J call TRBJ1-2, with 8 nucleotides matching TRBD1. This CDR3 has 16 residues. CDR1 is KGHSH, CDR2 LQKENI, per germline. With 2 bases clipped from V and 0 bases from J, the junction kept 5 bases outside the gene matches. As DNA, the CDR3 is TGTGCCAGCTCACCATTGGGGGACAGGTCTAACTATGGCTACACCTTC. Its protein product is CASSPLGDRSNYGYTF.

The chain recombines TRBV5-1 with TRBJ1-2, with a possible D match to TRBD1 (6 bases). Germline V gene lookup returns CDR1 SGHRS and CDR2 YFSETQ. The CDR3 covers 15 residues. Deletions cut 0 bases from V and 8 bases from J, with 17 bases between. DNA for the CDR3: TGCGCCAGCAGCTTGGGGCAGGGGAACGCCTTCGGCTACACCTTC. This encodes CASSLGQGNAFGYTF.

CDR3 in amino acids: CASSSRTSGGPNEQFF. As DNA, the CDR3 is TGTGCCAGCAGCTCCCGGACTAGCGGGGGACCCAATGAGCAGTTCTTC. V is TRBV7-7 and J is TRBJ2-1, with 13 bases aligning to TRBD2. CDR1 and CDR2 (germline): SSHAT, FNYEAQ (reference sequence). This CDR3 has 16 amino acids. Trimming cost V 4 bases and J 6 bases; bases outside gene matches: 6. Based on the CDR3 plus reference TRBV7-7 and TRBJ2-1, the full variable domain is GAGVSQSPRYKVTKRGQDVTLRCDPISSHATLYWYQQALGQGPEFLTYFNYEAQPDKSGLPSDRFSAERPEGSISTLTIQRTEQRDSAMYRCASSSRTSGGPNEQFFGPGTRLTVL.

The chain couples TRBV5-1 to TRBJ2-1; unclear D gene. Trimming shortened V by 7 bases and J by 8 bases, and 10 bases separated the two germline ends. This CDR3 has 11 residues. The V gene's germline CDR1 is SGHRS and CDR2 YFSETQ. CDR3 DNA: TGCGCCAGCTCTTACGGGTATGAGCAGTTCTTC. Translation gives CASSYGYEQFF.

This clone was seen a handful of times. The genes are TRBV7-9 and TRBJ2-7, with D perhaps matching TRBD2 (6 bases). Germline loops: CDR1 SEHNR, CDR2 FQNEAQ (reference sequence). V was clipped by 6 bases and J by 5 bases, with 17 bases between them. The CDR3 is 14 residues long. CDR3 nucleotide sequence: TGTGCCAGCAGAATCGGGGGAGGAAGGAACGAGCAGTACTTC. It specifies CASRIGGGRNEQYF.

The rearrangement uses TRBV7-2 and TRBJ1-5; D is perhaps TRBD1 (5 bases). This CDR3 comprises 15 residues. The germline gives CDR1 SGHTA, CDR2 FQGNSA. Trimming took off 0 bases at V and 1 base at J, with 7 bases between the two ends. CDR3 sequence (DNA): TGTGCCAGCAGCTTAGCAGGGGCGAGCAATCAGCCCCAGCATTTT. It codes for CASSLAGASNQPQHF.

The V and J genes are TRBV19 and TRBJ1-6; D uncertain. Trimming took 3 bases from V and 11 from J, leaving 14 bases between them. The CDR3 runs 14 residues. Germline V lookup: CDR1 LNHDA, CDR2 SQIVND (reference sequence). The CDR3 is CASSIRGMGPPLHF. The CDR3 DNA sequence: TGTGCCAGTAGTATCCGGGGAATGGGCCCACCCCTCCACTTT.

The chain has TRBV29-1 and TRBJ2-1; TRBD2 matches at 8 bases. The CDR3 runs to 13 residues. The V segment lost 4 bases and the J segment 4 bases; nucleotides outside the gene matches: 3. The germline V gene has CDR1 SQVTM and CDR2 ANQGSEA. CDR3 sequence reads: CSVAGGAYNEQFF. As DNA, the CDR3 is TGCAGCGTTGCGGGAGGGGCGTACAATGAGCAGTTCTTC.

This clone appeared a few times. The chain combines TRBV9 with TRBJ1-4, with 11 nucleotides matching TRBD1. The trim removed 4 bases at V and 7 bases at J, leaving 6 bases unmatched. The germline CDR1 and CDR2 sequences are SGDLS and YYNGEE. CDR3 length: 15 amino acids. The CDR3 reads CASSPSGTGGEKLFF. CDR3 coding DNA: TGTGCCAGCAGCCCCTCCGGGACAGGGGGTGAAAAACTGTTTTTT.

This CDR3 is CASSEQGYEQFF. Written as DNA, the CDR3 is TGTGCCAGCAGTGAACAGGGGTATGAGCAGTTCTTC. The chain is built from TRBV6-1 and TRBJ2-1; a possible D gene is TRBD1 (6 bases). Trimming cost V 2 bases and J 8 bases, with 7 bases left between them. Germline-derived CDR1 and CDR2 are MNHNS and SASEGT. The CDR3 spans 12 residues.

CDR3 protein: CASSLTGTSSSYEQYF. DNA for the CDR3: TGTGCCAGCAGTTTAACCGGGACTTCGAGCTCCTACGAGCAGTACTTC. The chain has TRBV27 and TRBJ2-7; tentative D call: TRBD2 (6 bases). The CDR3 totals 16 residues. Trimming stripped 2 bases from V and 0 bases from J, with 14 bases between. The V gene's germline CDR1 is MNHEY and CDR2 SMNVEV (reference sequence).

This clone has only a few counts. The genes are TRBV6-1 and TRBJ2-1, with D possibly being TRBD1 (6 bases). The CDR3 contains 19 residues. Germline CDR1 reads MNHNS; CDR2 reads SASEGT. Trimming stripped 0 bases from V and 8 bases from J, with 26 bases between. The CDR3 protein is CASSEALRGGHRPGDEQFF. The DNA of the CDR3 is TGTGCCAGCAGTGAAGCGCTTCGGGGTGGGCATAGACCAGGGGATGAGCAGTTCTTC.

The chain combines TRBV29-1 with TRBJ1-4; TRBD1 matches 7 bases. Germline V CDR1 and CDR2: SQVTM, ANQGSEA. V trimming: 7 bases; J trimming: 7 bases; junction bases outside the gene matches: 6. The CDR3 runs 12 residues. CDR3 sequence: CSAAGGSEKLFF. CDR3 nucleotide sequence: TGCAGCGCGGCAGGGGGAAGTGAAAAACTGTTTTTT.

In its sample, this clone was seen a few times. The chain is built from TRBV7-2 and TRBJ2-3, with D tentatively TRBD2 (5 bases). The V gene's germline CDR1 is SGHTA and CDR2 FQGNSA. The CDR3 sequence is 13 residues long. V was cut by 5 bases and J by 1 base, with 7 bases left in between. The CDR3 sequence: CASSALGTDTQYF. The CDR3 nucleotides are TGTGCCAGCAGCGCACTAGGCACAGATACGCAGTATTTT.

This clone appeared many times. The J gene is TRBJ2-1, the V gene TRBV5-1; D possibly corresponds to TRBD2 (6 bases). The CDR3 covers 15 residues. Germline V gene sequence: CDR1 SGHRS, CDR2 YFSETQ. Trimming stripped 4 bases from V and 7 bases from J, with 18 bases between. The CDR3: CASSREGRSGNEQFF. In DNA form, the CDR3 reads TGCGCCAGCAGCCGAGAGGGGAGGTCTGGGAATGAGCAGTTCTTC.

The V gene is TRBV6-6, the J gene TRBJ2-3; TRBD2 aligns across 7 bases. Unmatched junction bases numbered 10, after V lost 6 bases and J lost 4 bases. This CDR3 has 15 amino acids. The germline V gene encodes CDR1 MNHNY and CDR2 SVGAGI (reference sequence). This CDR3 reads CASRFAAGRADTQYF. CDR3 DNA: TGTGCCAGCAGGTTCGCAGCGGGGAGGGCAGATACGCAGTATTTT.

The chain links TRBV6-6 to TRBJ1-6, with D maybe TRBD1 (6 bases). V was cut by 2 bases and J by 7 bases, with 15 bases left in between. The CDR3 consists of 16 residues. CDR1 is MNHNY, CDR2 SVGAGI, per germline (reference sequence). CDR3 region: CASSYPRTVGNSPLHF. In DNA, the CDR3 is TGTGCCAGCAGTTACCCACGGACAGTCGGGAATTCACCCCTCCACTTT.

The chain employs TRBV14 and TRBJ2-7; 9 bases fit TRBD2. This CDR3 is built from 16 residues. The germline CDR1 and CDR2 sequences are SGHDN and FVKESK. The ends lost 1 base at V and 5 bases at J; junction bases unmatched: 9. CDR3 bases: TGTGCCAGCAGCCAAGGACTTTCTAGCGGGATCCACGAGCAGTACTTC. This sequence encodes CASSQGLSSGIHEQYF. The entire variable domain, with the rest obtained from reference TRBV14 and TRBJ2-7, is as follows: EAGVTQFPSHSVIEKGQTVTLRCDPISGHDNLYWYRRVMGKEIKFLLHFVKESKQDESGMPNNRFLAERTGGTYSTLKVQPAELEDSGVYFCASSQGLSSGIHEQYFGPGTRLTVT.

The chain recombines TRBV27 with TRBJ1-1; 8 nucleotides line up with TRBD1. After removal of 5 bases from V and 6 bases from J, the junction contained 8 bases not matched to a gene. The germline V gene encodes CDR1 MNHEY and CDR2 SMNVEV (reference sequence). The CDR3 sequence is 14 residues long. The CDR3 here is CASSPWAQGAEAFF. CDR3 in DNA: TGTGCCAGCAGTCCATGGGCACAGGGGGCTGAAGCTTTCTTT.

This clone has a count of ten or more. The chain employs TRBV6-1 and TRBJ2-7; 8 bases fit TRBD2. The CDR3 is 15 amino acids. The germline gives CDR1 MNHNS, CDR2 SASEGT. The trim removed 6 bases at V and 0 bases at J, leaving 7 bases unmatched. The CDR3, as DNA: TGTGCCAGCAGCAATGCGGGGGGTGGCTCCTACGAGCAGTACTTC. Its protein is CASSNAGGGSYEQYF.

This clone was seen just once. This sequence joins TRBV15 and TRBJ1-3; D is ambiguous. Trimming stripped 1 base from V and 0 bases from J, with 7 bases between. CDR3 length: 15 amino acids. Looked up from germline, CDR1 is LNHNV and CDR2 is YYDKDF (reference sequence). The CDR3 DNA follows: TGTGCCACCAGCAGAGTGGAGGGCTCTGGAAACACCATATATTTT. Its translation is CATSRVEGSGNTIYF.

This clone was observed a few times. The chain couples TRBV29-1 to TRBJ1-1; TRBD1 is a possible D gene (5 bases). This CDR3 contains 11 residues. Germline CDR1 is SQVTM and CDR2 is ANQGSEA. V dropped 6 bases and J dropped 7 bases, with 12 bases sitting between them. In nucleotides, the CDR3 is TGCAGCGTCGACGCGGGGGGTGAAGCTTTCTTT. The encoded protein is CSVDAGGEAFF. Complete variable domain (other parts from reference TRBV29-1 and TRBJ1-1): SAVISQKPSRDICQRGTSLTIQCQVDSQVTMMFWYRQQPGQSLTLIATANQGSEATYESGFVIDKFPISRPNLTFSTLTVSNMSPEDSSIYLCSVDAGGEAFFGQGTRLTVV.

This clone appeared a few times. The genes are TRBV19 and TRBJ1-1; possibly TRBD1 for D (5 bases). V lost 2 bases and J 0 bases, leaving 13 bases between the germline ends. The CDR3 is 16 residues long. Per the germline V gene, CDR1 is LNHDA and CDR2 is SQIVND (reference sequence). The CDR3 is CASSITQGAMNTEAFF. CDR3 in DNA: TGTGCCAGTAGTATAACGCAAGGGGCCATGAACACTGAAGCTTTCTTT.

A few counts support this clone. The J gene is TRBJ2-1, the V gene TRBV27, with 8 bases lining up with TRBD2. Germline lookup yields CDR1 MNHEY and CDR2 SMNVEV (reference sequence). The CDR3 is made up of 15 amino acids. The ends lost 7 bases at V and 4 bases at J; junction bases unmatched: 9. The CDR3: CASTLVAGSYNEQFF. CDR3 DNA: TGTGCCAGCACCCTTGTAGCGGGATCGTACAATGAGCAGTTCTTC.

This clone was seen only a few times. The chain links TRBV11-2 to TRBJ2-5; possibly TRBD1 for D (6 bases). The CDR3 totals 16 residues. Trimming removed 1 base at V and 1 base at J, with 13 bases between. Per the germline V gene, CDR1 is SGHAT and CDR2 is FQNNGV. This CDR3 is CASSLGGTPIQETQYF. As DNA, the CDR3 is TGTGCCAGCAGCTTAGGTGGGACACCAATCCAAGAGACCCAGTACTTC.

This clone was seen only a few times. CDR3 residues: CATKQEGINTGELFF. The CDR3 region has the DNA TGTGCCACCAAGCAGGAGGGGATTAACACCGGGGAGCTGTTTTTT. The V and J genes are TRBV2 and TRBJ2-2; tentative D call: TRBD2 (6 bases). Per the germline V gene, CDR1 is SNHLY and CDR2 is FYNNEI. V gave up 10 bases and J gave up 2 bases, with 17 bases separating them. The CDR3 length is 15 residues.

This clone occurred a few times. V is TRBV2 and J is TRBJ1-1, with 8 bases identical to TRBD1. This CDR3 has 16 residues. V gave up 6 bases and J gave up 0 bases; unmatched junction bases: 9. The V gene's germline CDR1 is SNHLY and CDR2 FYNNEI. CDR3 nucleotides: TGTGCCAGCAGAGACAGGGGATTTTCGATGAACACTGAAGCTTTCTTT. Translation: CASRDRGFSMNTEAFF. The full variable domain, rest sourced from reference TRBV2 and TRBJ1-1, is EPEVTQTPSHQVTQMGQEVILRCVPISNHLYFYWYRQILGQKVEFLVSFYNNEISEKSEIFDDQFSVERPDGSNFTLKIRSTKLEDSAMYFCASRDRGFSMNTEAFFGQGTRLTVV.

Only a few counts were recorded for this clone. Other nucleotide sequences in the sample specify the same CDR3. The V and J genes are TRBV11-2 and TRBJ1-1; weak D call: TRBD1 (5 bases). The CDR3 covers 15 residues. CDR1 and CDR2 (germline): SGHAT, FQNNGV. The V and J ends lost 2 bases and 1 base respectively, with 11 bases between them. In nucleotides, the CDR3 is TGTGCCAGCAGCTTACTAACAGGTCAGAACACTGAAGCTTTCTTT. Protein product: CASSLLTGQNTEAFF.

This clone was counted only a few times. V usage is TRBV5-6 and J usage is TRBJ1-4; TRBD1 aligns across 8 bases. V shed 2 bases, J shed 5 bases, and the junction held 2 bases outside the gene matches. The CDR3 consists of 14 residues. Germline lookup yields CDR1 SGHDT and CDR2 YYEEEE. CDR3 region: CASSFSGGNEKLFF. The CDR3 nucleotides read TGTGCCAGCAGCTTTTCAGGGGGCAATGAAAAACTGTTTTTT.